This TCR beta chain was found in a study of blood T cell repertoires in COVID-19. At the level of the study: Specimens from acute and convalescent COVID-19 originated in the United States, Italy and Spain. The analysed material was cDNA or gDNA that came from T cells, B-cell-depleted T cells, or PBMCs.

In the original analysis: Amplified reference gene primers provided the basis for estimating nucleated cell counts. Sequencing was performed with immunoSEQ multiplex PCR; in TCRdb, only in-frame clones are kept and a portion is missing. V, J and clone size are taken as reported in that table, and D and trimming were inferred from the DNA itself. This table has about 170,000 clones, around 82% appearing once. This TCR was recovered from a man of 80 years or more with COVID-19, enrolled during active disease. Sequenced material: peripheral blood.

CDR3 sequence (DNA): TGTGCCAGCAGCTTTGACTATTACACCGGGGAGCTGTTTTTT. Protein: CASSFDYYTGELFF. The chain couples TRBV7-2 to TRBJ2-2; tentative D call: TRBD2 (5 bases). V was shortened by 3 bases and J by 3 bases, with 8 bases between the two germline ends. Germline V gene data show CDR1 as SGHTA and CDR2 as FQGNSA. The CDR3 is made up of 14 amino acids.